The TCR beta chain described here comes from a study of T cells in Graves' hyperthyroidism and ophthalmopathy. Notes on this clonotype: What it binds is unknown.

TCR beta CDR3 regions were amplified from RNA transcripts. With the HTBI primer set, the TCR CDR3 went through a first round of RT-PCR. TCRdb re-called the multiplex PCR reads with MiXCR, one entry per CDR3 protein. The table records about 500,000 distinct CDR3 sequences, roughly 16% of them present only once. The CDR3 is 12 amino acids. The germline CDR1 and CDR2 sequences are ENHRY and SYGVKD. After removal of 11 bases from V and 2 bases from J, the junction contained 3 bases not matched to a gene. Study-wide results and limits: Blood also carried most thyroid clonotypes expanded above 0.001.

The receptor was isolated from a woman aged 25 to 45 with Graves' ophthalmopathy. The V and J genes are TRBV10-3 and TRBJ1-2; 9 bases map to TRBD1. What was sequenced was blood. The CDR3 DNA reads as TGTGCCGCCGGGACAGGGAACTATGGCTACACCTTC. This codes for CAAGTGNYGYTF.